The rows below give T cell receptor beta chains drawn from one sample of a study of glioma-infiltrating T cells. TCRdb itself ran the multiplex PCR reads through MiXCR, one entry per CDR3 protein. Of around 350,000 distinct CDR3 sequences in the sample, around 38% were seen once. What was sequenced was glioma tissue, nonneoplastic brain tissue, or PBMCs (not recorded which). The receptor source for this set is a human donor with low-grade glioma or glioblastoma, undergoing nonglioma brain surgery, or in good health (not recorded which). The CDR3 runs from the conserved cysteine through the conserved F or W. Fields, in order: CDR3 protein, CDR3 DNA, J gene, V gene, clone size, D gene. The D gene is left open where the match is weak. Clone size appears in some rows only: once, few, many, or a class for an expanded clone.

cdr3_aa: CASSSGGLGELFF; cdr3_nt: TGTGCCAGCAGCTCGGGCGGGCTCGGGGAGCTGTTTTTT; j_call: TRBJ2-2; v_call: TRBV11-2; clone_size: few; d_call: .
cdr3_aa: CASSSPGGGNEQFF; cdr3_nt: TGTGCCAGCAGCTCCCCGGGGGGGGGAAATGAGCAGTTCTTC; j_call: TRBJ2-1; v_call: TRBV7-3; clone_size: .; d_call: TRBD2
cdr3_aa: CASSLLGPLWEQYF; cdr3_nt: TGTGCCAGCAGCTTGTTGGGACCCCTCTGGGAGCAGTACTTC; j_call: TRBJ2-7; v_call: TRBV7-9; clone_size: .; d_call: .
cdr3_aa: CATSDRGQGSYEQYF; cdr3_nt: TGTGCCACCAGTGACCGAGGACAGGGGAGCTACGAGCAGTACTTC; j_call: TRBJ2-7; v_call: TRBV24-1; clone_size: few; d_call: TRBD1
cdr3_aa: CASSFRDILSSYNEQFF; cdr3_nt: TGTGCCAGCAGCTTCAGGGACATACTAAGCTCCTACAATGAGCAGTTCTTC; j_call: TRBJ2-1; v_call: TRBV7-9; clone_size: .; d_call: .
cdr3_aa: CASSSLSDRTYGYTF; cdr3_nt: TGTGCCAGCAGCTCCCTCTCGGACAGGACCTATGGCTACACCTTC; j_call: TRBJ1-2; v_call: TRBV11-2; clone_size: .; d_call: TRBD1
cdr3_aa: CASGLGRRTDTQYF; cdr3_nt: TGTGCTAGTGGTTTGGGAAGGCGCACAGATACGCAGTATTTT; j_call: TRBJ2-3; v_call: TRBV12-5; clone_size: .; d_call: .
cdr3_aa: CASSLPRSRSGLGAFF; cdr3_nt: TGTGCCAGCAGCTTACCCCGGAGCAGGAGCGGTTTGGGGGCTTTCTTT; j_call: TRBJ1-1; v_call: TRBV7-2; clone_size: .; d_call: .
cdr3_aa: CATEGQRNSPLHF; cdr3_nt: TGTGCCACCGAAGGACAACGTAATTCACCCCTCCACTTT; j_call: TRBJ1-6; v_call: TRBV6-1; clone_size: many; d_call: .
cdr3_aa: CASGGYNEQFF; cdr3_nt: TGTGCCAGTGGCGGCTACAATGAGCAGTTCTTC; j_call: TRBJ2-1; v_call: TRBV19; clone_size: .; d_call: .
cdr3_aa: CASSSSSLQQQYF; cdr3_nt: TGTGCCAGCAGTTCGTCTTCATTACAGCAGCAGTACTTC; j_call: TRBJ2-7; v_call: TRBV12-3/TRBV12-4; clone_size: .; d_call: .
cdr3_aa: CASSYTEDLAKLFF; cdr3_nt: TGTGCCAGCAGTTACACGGAGGACCTTGCAAAACTGTTTTTT; j_call: TRBJ1-4; v_call: TRBV6-2/TRBV6-3; clone_size: .; d_call: .
cdr3_aa: CASSQDKKRGASYEQYF; cdr3_nt: TGTGCCAGCAGCCAAGATAAAAAACGGGGGGCCTCCTACGAGCAGTACTTC; j_call: TRBJ2-7; v_call: TRBV4-2; clone_size: once; d_call: .
cdr3_aa: CASSYLAFSNTGELFF; cdr3_nt: TGTGCCAGCAGTTATCTAGCGTTCTCGAACACCGGGGAGCTGTTTTTT; j_call: TRBJ2-2; v_call: TRBV27; clone_size: .; d_call: .
cdr3_aa: CASRGQRNTEAFF; cdr3_nt: TGTGCCAGCCGCGGACAGCGGAACACTGAAGCTTTCTTT; j_call: TRBJ1-1; v_call: TRBV7-2; clone_size: .; d_call: .
cdr3_aa: CASSLKLYRAKNTGELFF; cdr3_nt: TGTGCCAGCAGTCTCAAATTATACAGGGCAAAGAACACCGGGGAGCTGTTTTTT; j_call: TRBJ2-2; v_call: TRBV28; clone_size: few; d_call: .
cdr3_aa: CASSFGPDRGQFF; cdr3_nt: TGTGCCAGCAGCTTCGGGCCGGACAGGGGGCAGTTCTTC; j_call: TRBJ2-1; v_call: TRBV7-3; clone_size: many; d_call: TRBD1
cdr3_aa: CASSRDRSMNTEAFF; cdr3_nt: TGTGCCAGCAGCCGGGACAGAAGCATGAACACTGAAGCTTTCTTT; j_call: TRBJ1-1; v_call: TRBV9; clone_size: few; d_call: TRBD1
cdr3_aa: CATSRDRGTGLIEQYF; cdr3_nt: TGTGCCACCAGCAGAGATCGGGGGACAGGGTTGATCGAGCAGTACTTC; j_call: TRBJ2-7; v_call: TRBV15; clone_size: few; d_call: TRBD1
cdr3_aa: CASSPRQGYPGELFF; cdr3_nt: TGTGCCAGCTCACCAAGACAGGGATATCCGGGGGAGCTGTTTTTT; j_call: TRBJ2-2; v_call: TRBV18; clone_size: .; d_call: TRBD1
cdr3_aa: CSVGSPLHF; cdr3_nt: TGCAGTGTCGGTTCACCCCTCCACTTT; j_call: TRBJ1-6; v_call: TRBV20-1; clone_size: many; d_call: .
cdr3_aa: CASSARLAGYTDTQYF; cdr3_nt: TGTGCCAGCAGCGCCAGACTAGCGGGATACACAGATACGCAGTATTTT; j_call: TRBJ2-3; v_call: TRBV6-1; clone_size: many; d_call: TRBD2
cdr3_aa: CASSLEREVHNEQFF; cdr3_nt: TGTGCCAGCAGCTTGGAGCGGGAGGTCCACAATGAGCAGTTCTTC; j_call: TRBJ2-1; v_call: TRBV11-1; clone_size: .; d_call: TRBD2
cdr3_aa: CASSQSGGGTEAFF; cdr3_nt: TGTGCCAGCAGCCAATCCGGGGGGGGCACTGAAGCTTTCTTT; j_call: TRBJ1-1; v_call: TRBV7-9; clone_size: .; d_call: .
cdr3_aa: CASSLAGTQETQYF; cdr3_nt: TGTGCCAGCAGCTTGGCAGGGACCCAAGAGACCCAGTACTTC; j_call: TRBJ2-5; v_call: TRBV5-5; clone_size: few; d_call: .
cdr3_aa: CASRGGGITDTQYF; cdr3_nt: TGTGCCAGCAGAGGGGGCGGGATCACAGATACGCAGTATTTT; j_call: TRBJ2-3; v_call: TRBV6-2/TRBV6-3; clone_size: .; d_call: .
cdr3_aa: CASSLQGDTEAFF; cdr3_nt: TGTGCCAGCAGTCTACAGGGAGACACTGAAGCTTTCTTT; j_call: TRBJ1-1; v_call: TRBV6-1; clone_size: many; d_call: .
cdr3_aa: CASSPRGPGYAF; cdr3_nt: TGTGCCAGCAGTCCCCGGGGACCTGGCTACGCCTTC; j_call: TRBJ1-2; v_call: TRBV6-1; clone_size: .; d_call: .
cdr3_aa: CSAREGGVDDTDTQYF; cdr3_nt: TGCAGTGCTAGAGAGGGGGGAGTAGACGACACAGATACGCAGTATTTT; j_call: TRBJ2-3; v_call: TRBV20-1; clone_size: few; d_call: .
cdr3_aa: CASSSTGTSGSNEQFF; cdr3_nt: TGTGCCAGCAGTTCTACCGGGACTAGCGGGAGTAATGAGCAGTTCTTC; j_call: TRBJ2-1; v_call: TRBV28; clone_size: few; d_call: TRBD2
cdr3_aa: CASSYDSHEQYF; cdr3_nt: TGTGCCAGCAGCTATGACAGCCACGAGCAGTACTTC; j_call: TRBJ2-7; v_call: TRBV11-2; clone_size: few; d_call: .
cdr3_aa: CASSLGLRPREQFF; cdr3_nt: TGTGCCAGCAGCTTAGGACTCCGTCCACGGGAGCAGTTCTTC; j_call: TRBJ2-1; v_call: TRBV7-9; clone_size: .; d_call: .
cdr3_aa: CASRHGTSGYNEQFF; cdr3_nt: TGTGCCAGCAGGCACGGGACTAGCGGCTACAATGAGCAGTTCTTC; j_call: TRBJ2-1; v_call: TRBV28; clone_size: few; d_call: TRBD2
cdr3_aa: CASSPGGEMNTEAFF; cdr3_nt: TGTGCCAGCAGCCCAGGGGGCGAAATGAACACTGAAGCTTTCTTT; j_call: TRBJ1-1; v_call: TRBV27; clone_size: many; d_call: TRBD1
cdr3_aa: CASSRFDRLRTQYF; cdr3_nt: TGTGCCAGCAGCCGCTTTGACAGACTTCGGACCCAGTACTTC; j_call: TRBJ2-5; v_call: TRBV7-8; clone_size: few; d_call: .
cdr3_aa: CASSYIGEGETQYF; cdr3_nt: TGTGCCAGCAGTTACATCGGGGAGGGGGAGACCCAGTACTTC; j_call: TRBJ2-5; v_call: TRBV6-2/TRBV6-3; clone_size: many; d_call: TRBD2
cdr3_aa: CATSRAASGRALQFF; cdr3_nt: TGTGCCACCAGCAGGGCGGCTAGCGGGAGGGCCTTGCAGTTCTTC; j_call: TRBJ2-1; v_call: TRBV15; clone_size: .; d_call: TRBD2
cdr3_aa: CSAKLDGSDTQYF; cdr3_nt: TGCAGTGCTAAGCTTGACGGGAGTGATACGCAGTATTTT; j_call: TRBJ2-3; v_call: TRBV20-1; clone_size: many; d_call: .
cdr3_aa: CASSLTGTRGHEQFF; cdr3_nt: TGTGCCAGCAGCCTTACCGGGACTAGGGGTCATGAGCAGTTCTTC; j_call: TRBJ2-1; v_call: TRBV4-2; clone_size: few; d_call: TRBD2
cdr3_aa: CASQGGKFYKQYF; cdr3_nt: TGTGCCAGCCAGGGGGGAAAATTCTACAAGCAGTACTTC; j_call: TRBJ2-7; v_call: TRBV27; clone_size: .; d_call: .